A single sample gave rise to the 16 T cell receptor beta chains below, sequenced in a study of T cells in Graves' hyperthyroidism and ophthalmopathy. Amplification of TCR beta CDR3 regions used RNA as the template. First-round RT-PCR with HTBI primers amplified the TCR CDR3 region. Via MiXCR, TCRdb re-called the multiplex PCR reads, giving one row per CDR3 protein. The data show a few hundred thousand distinct CDR3 sequences, about 15% seen once. The specimen sequenced was blood. Every receptor here comes from a woman younger than 35 with Graves' hyperthyroidism.

This clonotype was found many times. This chain links TRBV12-3 or TRBV12-4 with TRBJ1-4; D is perhaps TRBD1 (6 bases). The germline V and J ends were trimmed by 3 bases and 10 bases, with 18 bases remaining between them. This CDR3 region has 15 residues. The CDR3 reads CASSFWHREWGKLFF. In nucleotides, the CDR3 is TGTGCCAGCAGTTTTTGGCACAGGGAGTGGGGAAAACTGTTTTTT.

This sequence joins TRBV7-3 and TRBJ2-3; TRBD2 aligns across 7 bases. The CDR3 has 14 residues. CDR1 and CDR2 from the germline V gene are SGHTA and FQGTGA. Unmatched junction bases numbered 8, after V lost 5 bases and J lost 6 bases. The CDR3 coding sequence is TGTGCCAGCAGCCCGGCGGGAGACGTGGATACGCAGTATTTT. Residues: CASSPAGDVDTQYF. Filled out from reference TRBV7-3 and TRBJ2-3, the complete variable domain reads GAGVSQTPSNKVTEKGKYVELRCDPISGHTALYWYRQSLGQGPEFLIYFQGTGAADDSGLPNDRFFAVRPEGSVSTLKIQRTERGDSAVYLCASSPAGDVDTQYFGPGTRLTVL.

This clonotype has ten or more counts. The rearrangement uses TRBV14 and TRBJ1-3; D is unclear. There are 13 residues in the CDR3. The ends were cut back, 7 bases at V and 2 bases at J, with 9 bases in the middle. CDR1 is SGHDN and CDR2 is FVKESK in the germline V gene. As DNA, the CDR3 is TGTGCCAGCATGGGCAGAGCTGGAAACACCATATATTTT. This gives the protein CASMGRAGNTIYF.

There are many counts of this clonotype. The V and J genes are TRBV11-1 and TRBJ1-1; 7 positions agree with TRBD1. Germline loops: CDR1 SGHAT, CDR2 FQDESV (reference sequence). The CDR3 has 16 residues. Losses at the gene ends were 5 bases for V and 6 bases for J; bases not matched to a gene: 15. The CDR3 DNA is TGTGCCAGCAGCGCCCAATTACAGGGGCCATTGGCTGAAGCTTTCTTT. Residues: CASSAQLQGPLAEAFF.

This clonotype was observed a few times. The rearrangement links TRBV9 to TRBJ1-2, with TRBD1 as a possible D gene (5 bases). The germline V gene encodes CDR1 SGDLS and CDR2 YYNGEE. Trimming stripped 0 bases from V and 2 bases from J, with 11 bases between. The CDR3 runs 15 residues. CDR3 sequence (DNA): TGTGCCAGCAGCGTAGGGGCAGACAGAAACTATGGCTACACCTTC. Residues: CASSVGADRNYGYTF. The full variable domain, in which reference TRBV9 and TRBJ1-2 provide the parts outside the CDR3, is DSGVTQTPKHLITATGQRVTLRCSPRSGDLSVYWYQQSLDQGLQFLIQYYNGEERAKGNILERFSAQQFPDLHSELNLSSLELGDSALYFCASSVGADRNYGYTFGSGTRLTVV.

This clonotype has ten or more counts. The CDR3 nucleotides read TGTGCCAGCAGCTTACTCCAGGGACAGGGATTCTATGGCTACACCTTC. This gives the protein CASSLLQGQGFYGYTF. The chain is built from TRBV13 and TRBJ1-2, with 9 positions matching TRBD1. With 2 bases clipped from V and 4 bases from J, the junction kept 8 bases outside the gene matches. This CDR3 spans 16 amino acids. Germline loops: CDR1 PRHDT, CDR2 FYEKMQ (reference sequence).

This clonotype showed up many times. The gene calls are TRBV3-1 and TRBJ2-3, with a weak D call TRBD2 (5 bases). This CDR3 is 12 amino acids long. Looked up from germline, CDR1 is LGHDT and CDR2 is YNNKEL (reference sequence). The V end lost 5 bases, the J end lost 6 bases, and 9 bases lay between the germline ends. CDR3 sequence: CASSEGLDTQYF. Here the CDR3 DNA reads TGTGCCAGCAGCGAAGGACTGGATACGCAGTATTTT.

This clonotype was detected ten times or more. This chain links TRBV11-2 with TRBJ2-5; D gene unclear. V lost 6 bases to trimming and J lost 5 bases, with 16 bases between them. This CDR3 has 14 amino acids. Germline values: CDR1 SGHAT, CDR2 FQNNGV. The CDR3 reads CASSSNDVRETQYF. CDR3 sequence (DNA): TGTGCCAGCAGTAGTAACGACGTGCGTGAGACCCAGTACTTC.

V usage is TRBV6-1 and J usage is TRBJ1-1, with TRBD1 as a possible D gene (6 bases). CDR3 length: 13 residues. Deletions cut 5 bases from V and 8 bases from J, with 15 bases between. In germline, CDR1 is MNHNS, CDR2 SASEGT. The CDR3 is CASSPDGGQEAFF. The CDR3 nucleotides read TGTGCCAGCAGTCCCGACGGGGGGCAAGAAGCTTTCTTT.

This clonotype was seen many times. CDR3 sequence: CASSIQGARNTEAFF. The CDR3 DNA sequence: TGTGCCAGTAGTATCCAGGGGGCGAGGAACACTGAAGCTTTCTTT. The chain employs TRBV19 and TRBJ1-1; TRBD1 matches 8 bases. The CDR3 is 15 amino acids. The ends lost 3 bases at V and 1 base at J; junction bases unmatched: 4. The germline V gene has CDR1 LNHDA and CDR2 SQIVND (reference sequence).

This clonotype was found many times. J is TRBJ1-1 and V is TRBV12-3 or TRBV12-4; 7 bases are shared with TRBD1. The V and J ends lost 6 bases and 1 base, in that order; junction bases with no gene match: 5. There are 14 residues in the CDR3. CDR3 coding DNA: TGTGCCAGCAGACCGGGACAGCCGAACACTGAAGCTTTCTTT. This translates into CASRPGQPNTEAFF.

This clonotype was seen repeatedly, ten times or more. The rearrangement uses TRBV9 and TRBJ1-1; tentatively, D is TRBD1 (6 bases). Trimming removed 1 base from V and 2 bases from J, with 9 bases in between. There are 14 residues in the CDR3. The germline V gene encodes CDR1 SGDLS and CDR2 YYNGEE. The CDR3 nucleotides are TGTGCCAGCAGCGTAAGCAGGGGTAACACTGAAGCTTTCTTT. It is translated as CASSVSRGNTEAFF.

V gene TRBV20-1 combines with J gene TRBJ1-5; a possible D gene is TRBD1 (5 bases). CDR3 size: 15 residues. V lost 1 base, J lost 0 bases, and 10 bases lay in between. CDR1 and CDR2 from the germline V gene are DFQATT and SNEGSKA (reference sequence). The CDR3 DNA sequence: TGCAGTGCTAGAGGATTCGGGACTAGCAATCAGCCCCAGCATTTT. It yields the protein CSARGFGTSNQPQHF.

This clonotype has just one count. A read error may produce the germline difference seen at one junction end. The chain employs TRBV19 and TRBJ2-7; 12 nucleotides line up with TRBD1. Germline assignment: CDR1 LNHDA and CDR2 SQIVND (reference sequence). The CDR3 is 15 amino acids. CDR3 sequence (DNA): TGTGCCGGTAGTATTCAGGGACAGGGGGCTTACGAGCAGTACTTC. The encoded protein is CAGSIQGQGAYEQYF. The whole variable domain, filled in from reference TRBV19 and TRBJ2-7, reads DGGITQSPKYLFRKEGQNVTLSCEQNLNHDAMYWYRQDPGQGLRLIYYSQIVNDFQKGDIAEGYSVSREKKESFPLTVTSAQKNPTAFYLCAGSIQGQGAYEQYFGPGTRLTVT.

The genes are TRBV20-1 and TRBJ2-3, with a weak D call TRBD2 (5 bases). Trimming removed 8 bases from V and 5 bases from J, with 11 bases in between. The CDR3 totals 11 residues. Germline V gene sequence: CDR1 DFQATT, CDR2 SNEGSKA (reference sequence). In DNA form, the CDR3 reads TGCAGTAGGAGGCGGATAGATACGCAGTATTTT. It translates to CSRRRIDTQYF.

This clonotype was observed many times. The V and J genes are TRBV18 and TRBJ2-7; unclear D gene. This CDR3 has 15 amino acids. The V gene lost 3 bases and the J gene lost 5 bases, with 17 bases spanning the gap. Germline CDR1 reads KGHSH; CDR2 reads LQKENI. DNA of the CDR3: TGTGCCAGCTCACCCCGGGCAGGCTCCGACAACGAGCAGTACGTC. Translation: CASSPRAGSDNEQYV.